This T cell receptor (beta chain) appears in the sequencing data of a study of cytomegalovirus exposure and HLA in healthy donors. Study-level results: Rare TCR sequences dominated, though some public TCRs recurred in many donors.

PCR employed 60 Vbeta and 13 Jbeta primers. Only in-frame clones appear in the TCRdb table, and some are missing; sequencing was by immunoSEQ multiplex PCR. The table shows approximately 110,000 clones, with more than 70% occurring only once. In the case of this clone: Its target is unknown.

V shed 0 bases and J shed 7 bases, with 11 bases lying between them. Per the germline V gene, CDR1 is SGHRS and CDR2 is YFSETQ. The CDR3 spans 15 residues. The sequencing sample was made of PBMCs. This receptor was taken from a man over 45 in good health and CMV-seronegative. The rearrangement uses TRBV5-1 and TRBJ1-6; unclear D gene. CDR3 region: CASSLDRAKNSPLHF. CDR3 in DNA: TGCGCCAGCAGCTTGGATCGCGCAAAAAATTCACCCCTCCACTTT.